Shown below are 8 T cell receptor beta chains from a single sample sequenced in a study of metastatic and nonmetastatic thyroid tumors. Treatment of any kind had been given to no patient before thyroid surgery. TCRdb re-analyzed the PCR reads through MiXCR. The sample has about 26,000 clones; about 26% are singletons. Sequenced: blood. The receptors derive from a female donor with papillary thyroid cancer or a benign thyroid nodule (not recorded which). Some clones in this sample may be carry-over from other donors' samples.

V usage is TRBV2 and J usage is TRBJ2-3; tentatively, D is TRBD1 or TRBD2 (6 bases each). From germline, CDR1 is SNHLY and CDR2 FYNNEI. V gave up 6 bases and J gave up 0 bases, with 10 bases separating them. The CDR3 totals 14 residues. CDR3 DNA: TGTGCCAGCAGACCGGGGGCGAGCACAGATACGCAGTATTTT. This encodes CASRPGASTDTQYF.

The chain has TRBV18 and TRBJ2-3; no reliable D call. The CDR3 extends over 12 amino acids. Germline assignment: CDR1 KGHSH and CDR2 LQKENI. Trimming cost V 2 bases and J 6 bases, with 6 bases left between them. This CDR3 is CASSPSRDTQYF. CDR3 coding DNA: TGTGCCAGCTCACCAAGCCGGGATACGCAGTATTTT.

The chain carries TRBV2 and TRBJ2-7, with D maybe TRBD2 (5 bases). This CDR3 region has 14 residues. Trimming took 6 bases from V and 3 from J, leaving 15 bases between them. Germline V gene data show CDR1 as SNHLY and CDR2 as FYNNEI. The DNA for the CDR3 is TGTGCCAGCAGCTCCGTGACGGGGATCTACGAGCAGTACTTC. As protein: CASSSVTGIYEQYF.

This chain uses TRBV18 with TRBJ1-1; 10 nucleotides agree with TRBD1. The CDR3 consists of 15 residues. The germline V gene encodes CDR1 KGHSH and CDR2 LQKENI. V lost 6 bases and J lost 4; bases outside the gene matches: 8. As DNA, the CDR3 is TGTGCCAGCTCCCAAGGACAGGGGGTACTCACTGAAGCTTTCTTT. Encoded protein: CASSQGQGVLTEAFF.

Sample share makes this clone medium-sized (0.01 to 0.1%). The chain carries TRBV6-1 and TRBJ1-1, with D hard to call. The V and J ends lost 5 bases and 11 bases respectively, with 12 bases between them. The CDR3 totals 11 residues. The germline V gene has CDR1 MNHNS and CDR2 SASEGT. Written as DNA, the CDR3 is TGTGCCAGCAGTTTACCCCCTCGGGCTTTCTTT. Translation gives CASSLPPRAFF.

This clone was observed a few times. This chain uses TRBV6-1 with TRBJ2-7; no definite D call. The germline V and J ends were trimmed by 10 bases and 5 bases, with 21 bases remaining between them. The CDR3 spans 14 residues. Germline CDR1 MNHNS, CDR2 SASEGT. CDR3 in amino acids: CATRSISTFDEQYF. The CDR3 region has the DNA TGTGCCACAAGGAGCATCTCCACTTTCGACGAGCAGTACTTC.

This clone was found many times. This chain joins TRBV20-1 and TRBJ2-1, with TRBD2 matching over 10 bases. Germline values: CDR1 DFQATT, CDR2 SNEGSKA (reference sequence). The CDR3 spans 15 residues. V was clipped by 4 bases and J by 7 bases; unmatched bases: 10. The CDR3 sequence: CSAIRSGRVFNEQFF. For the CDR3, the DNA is TGCAGTGCTATCCGAAGCGGGAGGGTTTTTAATGAGCAGTTCTTC.

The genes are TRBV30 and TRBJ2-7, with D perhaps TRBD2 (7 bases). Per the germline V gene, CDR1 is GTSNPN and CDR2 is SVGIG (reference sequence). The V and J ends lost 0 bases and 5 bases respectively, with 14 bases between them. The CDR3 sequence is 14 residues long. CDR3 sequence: CAWSVRGADHEQYF. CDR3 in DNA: TGTGCCTGGAGTGTACGGGGGGCGGACCACGAGCAGTACTTC.